A selection of T cell receptor beta chains follows, all from one sample in a study of CXCR3-negative and CXCR3-positive naive CD8 T cells. TCRdb re-called the 5' RACE reads and catalogs CDR3 proteins one per entry, DNA excluded. The repertoire shows about 98,000 distinct CDR3 sequences; the top ten hold roughly 1.1%. Sequencing input: naive CXCR3+ CD8+ T cells from blood. These receptors originate from a human donor in good health. Some clones in this sample may be carry-over from other donors' samples. CDR3s include the opening cysteine and the closing phenylalanine or tryptophan. Fields, in order: CDR3 protein, V gene, J gene.

CASSPPGLAGVYEQYF	TRBV3-1	TRBJ2-7
CASRTTSGGAIEQFF	TRBV19	TRBJ2-1
CAISEQTGSGDEQYF	TRBV10-3	TRBJ2-7
CASSHLDRVGTDTQYF	TRBV6-2/TRBV6-3	TRBJ2-3
CASSTGARSGANVLTF	TRBV19	TRBJ2-6
CASRPAGVSTDTQYF	TRBV27	TRBJ2-3
CASSFSPGQATQYF	TRBV7-6	TRBJ2-5
CASSSDRAPYEQYF	TRBV7-9	TRBJ2-7
CASSPTGSNEKLFF	TRBV28	TRBJ1-4
CSVGGEQAVAGELFF	TRBV29-1	TRBJ2-2
CASSLSKSSYNEQFF	TRBV4-1	TRBJ2-1
CASSQEGGGGPRNEQFF	TRBV14	TRBJ2-1
CSVGGLTDTQYF	TRBV29-1	TRBJ2-3
CASSQRQPDPFYEQFF	TRBV4-3	TRBJ2-1
CSARTPGTGVYEQYF	TRBV20-1	TRBJ2-7
CASSVISGTESSGNTIYF	TRBV5-1	TRBJ1-3
CASSLVLAGNHEQYF	TRBV7-9	TRBJ2-7
CASRPPGQGAPKQQFF	TRBV7-9	TRBJ2-1
CASSLVYYNEQFF	TRBV12-3/TRBV12-4	TRBJ2-1